The rows below give T cell receptor beta chains drawn from one sample of a study of T-cell reconstitution after alpha-beta-depleted transplantation in children. Each CDR3 protein gets one entry after TCRdb re-called the PCR reads with MiXCR. This table has roughly 220,000 distinct CDR3 sequences, 7.5% to 9.5% appearing once. Material: PBMCs, mostly from graft donor cells, obtained 360 days after TCRalphabeta/CD19-depleted stem cell transplant. All receptors derive from a male patient aged 2-15 years who had a stem cell transplant for acute myeloid leukemia, so the T cells may come from the graft donor. Each CDR3 is given without its conserved first and last residue. A D gene is named only where the DNA matches it firmly.

length: 12
J: TRBJ2-7
D: .
V: TRBV20-1
CDR3: SARDIRLGYEQY

length: 14
J: TRBJ2-1
D: .
V: TRBV4-1
CDR3: ASGTRGLSSYNEQF

length: 13
J: TRBJ1-1
D: .
V: TRBV7-6
CDR3: ASSFTGTPNTEAF

length: 12
J: TRBJ2-2
D: .
V: TRBV7-3
CDR3: ASSLDRFTGELF

length: 14
J: TRBJ1-2
D: .
V: TRBV4-3
CDR3: ASSPPNRSGGGGYT

length: 10
J: TRBJ2-7
D: TRBD1
V: TRBV29-1
CDR3: SVPRGLNEQY

length: 13
J: TRBJ2-5
D: .
V: TRBV12-3/TRBV12-4
CDR3: ASSRPSEGPRTQY

length: 9
J: TRBJ1-1
D: .
V: TRBV20-1
CDR3: SASRGTEAF

length: 13
J: TRBJ1-5
D: TRBD1
V: TRBV20-1
CDR3: SARVGTGRGQPQH

length: 11
J: TRBJ2-1
D: .
V: TRBV4-2
CDR3: ASSQRPGDEQF

length: 11
J: TRBJ2-3
D: TRBD2
V: TRBV5-1
CDR3: ASSPGTKDTQY